This TCR beta chain was found in a study of blood T cell repertoires in COVID-19. Study-level information: Spain, Italy and the United States supplied samples that represented acute and convalescent COVID-19.

V was pared by 0 bases and J by 7 bases, with 4 bases of the junction left unmatched. Per germline, CDR1 MNHNY and CDR2 SVGAGI (reference sequence). The CDR3 totals 14 residues. Under the authors' procedure: Reference gene primer amplification yielded estimated nucleated cell counts. Measured with immunoSEQ multiplex PCR; TCRdb has only the in-frame clones, and not every one. Clone size and the V and J calls come from that table; the DNA yielded D and trimming. Among roughly 460,000 clones listed, around 90% were seen once. Enrollment of patients from Seattle took place during active infection, with longitudinal follow-up.

The chain uses TRBV6-6 and TRBJ1-2; 8 bases agree with TRBD1. The sample taken for sequencing was peripheral blood. The origin of this receptor is a man in his late teens or twenties with COVID-19, enrolled during active disease. Here the CDR3 DNA reads TGTGCCAGCAGTTACTCTCAGGGGGCGATTGGCTACACCTTC. As protein: CASSYSQGAIGYTF.